Below are 30 T cell receptor beta chains sequenced from a single sample in a study of identical twins. TCRdb reanalysed the 5' RACE reads using MiXCR and keeps one entry per CDR3 protein. Found here are around 450,000 distinct CDR3 sequences, approximately 15% of them singletons; the top ten hold around 0.52%. These data were also reused for a study on yellow fever vaccine responses in identical twins.

The material sequenced was CD4+ T cells sorted from blood. All receptors derive from a woman aged 18 to 35 in good health.

The V gene is TRBV18, the J gene TRBJ2-1, with TRBD2 matching over 14 bases. The germline gives CDR1 KGHSH, CDR2 LQKENI. The CDR3 length is 20 residues. Trimming took 3 bases from V and 5 from J; bases not matched to a gene: 15. CDR3 sequence: CASSPSLPRLAGGVDNEQFF. As DNA, the CDR3 is TGTGCCAGCTCACCGAGTCTCCCGAGACTAGCGGGGGGGGTAGACAATGAGCAGTTCTTC. The full variable domain, its missing parts supplied by reference TRBV18 and TRBJ2-1, is NAGVMQNPRHLVRRRGQEARLRCSPMKGHSHVYWYRQLPEEGLKFMVYLQKENIIDESGMPKERFSAEFPKEGPSILRIQQVVRGDSAAYFCASSPSLPRLAGGVDNEQFFGPGTRLTVL.

This clonotype was picked up a small number of times. The J gene is TRBJ2-4, the V gene TRBV28; the D call may be TRBD1 or TRBD2 (5 bases each). The CDR3 loop spans 17 amino acids. CDR1 is MDHEN, CDR2 SYDVKM, per germline. Trimming removed 3 bases from V and 3 bases from J, with 18 bases in between. The CDR3 here is CASSFRSQGAGKNIQYF. CDR3 coding DNA: TGTGCCAGCAGTTTCCGTTCTCAGGGAGCCGGCAAAAACATTCAGTACTTC.

This clonotype has more than one count but fewer than ten. CDR3 nucleotides: TGCAGTGCTAGATTCGATGCCGGGACTAGCGGGGGGCGGGGAAGCACAGATACGCAGTATTTT. Translated: CSARFDAGTSGGRGSTDTQYF. This sequence joins TRBV20-1 and TRBJ2-3; 15 positions match TRBD2. The V gene end was trimmed by 2 bases and the J gene end by 0 bases; junction bases not matched to a gene: 15. The CDR3 runs to 21 residues. The germline V gene encodes CDR1 DFQATT and CDR2 SNEGSKA (reference sequence).

This chain uses TRBV11-1 with TRBJ2-1; 15 nucleotides match TRBD2. CDR1 is SGHAT and CDR2 is FQDESV in the germline V gene (reference sequence). There are 18 residues in the CDR3. V dropped 4 bases and J dropped 0; count of bases not matched to a gene: 4. This CDR3 reads CASSSGLAGGPSYNEQFF. In nucleotides, the CDR3 is TGTGCCAGCAGCTCCGGACTAGCGGGGGGGCCCTCCTACAATGAGCAGTTCTTC.

This clonotype appeared a few times. V is TRBV5-1 and J is TRBJ1-5, with 7 bases that match TRBD1. The CDR3 contains 14 residues. Germline V gene data show CDR1 as SGHRS and CDR2 as YFSETQ. Losses at the gene ends were 4 bases for V and 6 bases for J; bases not matched to a gene: 7. The CDR3 sequence: CASSPDRAGQPQHF. The CDR3 DNA sequence: TGCGCCAGCAGCCCCGACAGGGCTGGTCAGCCCCAGCATTTT.

The rearrangement joins TRBV9 to TRBJ2-5; TRBD2 matches at 13 bases. The germline V gene encodes CDR1 SGDLS and CDR2 YYNGEE. The CDR3 spans 16 residues. J was trimmed by 4 bases and V by 0 bases; bases with no gene match: 3. Here the CDR3 DNA reads TGTGCCAGCAGCGTAGGGACTAGCGGGGGAACAGAGACCCAGTACTTC. The encoded protein is CASSVGTSGGTETQYF. Full variable domain (outside the CDR3, taken from reference TRBV9 and TRBJ2-5): DSGVTQTPKHLITATGQRVTLRCSPRSGDLSVYWYQQSLDQGLQFLIQYYNGEERAKGNILERFSAQQFPDLHSELNLSSLELGDSALYFCASSVGTSGGTETQYFGPGTRLLVL.

This rearrangement joins TRBV6-2 or TRBV6-3 to TRBJ1-1; tentative D call: TRBD1 (5 bases). Trimming shortened V by 6 bases and J by 5 bases, and 13 bases separated the two germline ends. The CDR3 spans 13 residues. Per the germline V gene, CDR1 is MNHEY and CDR2 is SVGEGT. This CDR3 reads CASRSRDRTEAFF. In nucleotides, the CDR3 is TGTGCCAGCAGATCCAGGGATAGAACTGAAGCTTTCTTT.

The chain combines TRBV5-1 with TRBJ1-1, with D possibly matching TRBD1 (5 bases). The CDR3 is 14 residues long. Germline assignment: CDR1 SGHRS and CDR2 YFSETQ. V lost 1 base and J 1 base, leaving 8 bases between the germline ends. The CDR3 sequence is CASSLHTGNTEAFF. CDR3 sequence (DNA): TGCGCCAGCAGCTTGCATACAGGGAACACTGAAGCTTTCTTT.

V gene TRBV20-1 combines with J gene TRBJ2-5, with TRBD2 matching over 11 bases. Losses at the gene ends were 0 bases for V and 4 bases for J; bases not matched to a gene: 4. In germline, CDR1 is DFQATT, CDR2 SNEGSKA (reference sequence). The CDR3 spans 15 residues. CDR3 region: CSARDLTSGRETQYF. The CDR3 DNA follows: TGCAGTGCTAGAGACCTAACTAGCGGGAGAGAGACCCAGTACTTC.

This clonotype was picked up a small number of times. CDR3: CASSLAGEEAFF. The CDR3 DNA reads TGTGCCAGCAGCTTAGCGGGAGAAGAAGCTTTCTTT. The chain uses TRBV7-6 and TRBJ1-1, with D unresolved. Germline V lookup: CDR1 SGHVS, CDR2 FNYEAQ. The CDR3 has 12 residues. Trimming stripped 0 bases from V and 8 bases from J, with 7 bases between.

This clonotype was recorded a few times. The chain carries TRBV29-1 and TRBJ2-1; 8 nucleotides line up with TRBD2. Germline loops: CDR1 SQVTM, CDR2 ANQGSEA. CDR3 length: 12 amino acids. Trimming at V came to 7 bases and at J to 9 bases, leaving 8 bases not matched to a gene. CDR3 nucleotides: TGCAGCGCCCGATTAGCGGGATCTGAGCAGTTCTTC. It yields the protein CSARLAGSEQFF.

This clonotype turned up a few times. The rearrangement links TRBV7-9 to TRBJ1-1; D is undetermined. The CDR3 runs to 13 residues. CDR1 and CDR2 from the germline V gene are SEHNR and FQNEAQ (reference sequence). The V and J ends lost 0 bases and 3 bases respectively, with 5 bases between them. In nucleotides, the CDR3 is TGTGCCAGCAGCTTAGCGGACGACACTGAAGCTTTCTTT. It is translated as CASSLADDTEAFF.

There are a few counts of this clonotype. The rearrangement joins TRBV28 to TRBJ1-5; D is ambiguous. Germline V CDR1 and CDR2: MDHEN, SYDVKM. CDR3 length: 14 residues. The ends were cut back, 3 bases at V and 2 bases at J, with 8 bases in the middle. CDR3 in amino acids: CASSFTAGNQPQHF. The CDR3 DNA reads as TGTGCCAGCAGTTTTACGGCAGGCAATCAGCCCCAGCATTTT. The whole variable domain, filled in from reference TRBV28 and TRBJ1-5, reads DVKVTQSSRYLVKRTGEKVFLECVQDMDHENMFWYRQDPGLGLRLIYFSYDVKMKEKGDIPEGYSVSREKKERFSLILESASTNQTSMYLCASSFTAGNQPQHFGDGTRLSIL.

This clonotype occurred a few times. This chain uses TRBV5-1 with TRBJ1-1; 7 positions match TRBD1. Trimming at V came to 0 bases and at J to 3 bases, leaving 8 bases not matched to a gene. This CDR3 is built from 16 residues. The germline V gene encodes CDR1 SGHRS and CDR2 YFSETQ. The CDR3 DNA follows: TGCGCCAGCAGCTTGGTCCAGGGGGAAGGGGACACTGAAGCTTTCTTT. Amino acids: CASSLVQGEGDTEAFF.

This chain links TRBV18 with TRBJ2-3; D gene unclear. CDR1 is KGHSH, CDR2 LQKENI, per germline. The germline V and J ends were trimmed by 0 bases and 1 base, with 11 bases remaining between them. The CDR3 is made up of 16 amino acids. CDR3 nucleotide sequence: TGTGCCAGCTCACCACCTGGGCAGTTGGGCACAGATACGCAGTATTTT. Translated, it gives CASSPPGQLGTDTQYF.

The chain has TRBV20-1 and TRBJ2-1, with 7 bases identical to TRBD2. Per the germline V gene, CDR1 is DFQATT and CDR2 is SNEGSKA (reference sequence). Trimming took 0 bases from V and 4 from J; bases not matched to a gene: 9. There are 16 residues in the CDR3. This CDR3 is CSAREWAGEWYNEQFF. DNA for the CDR3: TGCAGTGCTAGAGAATGGGCGGGGGAGTGGTACAATGAGCAGTTCTTC.

In its sample, this clonotype was seen a few times. The chain combines TRBV28 with TRBJ2-1; the D gene is possibly TRBD2 (6 bases). This CDR3 contains 15 residues. V was cut by 5 bases and J by 2 bases, with 13 bases left in between. From germline, CDR1 is MDHEN and CDR2 SYDVKM. In DNA form, the CDR3 reads TGTGCCAGCAGTCCCAGGTCGGGAGCCTACAATGAGCAGTTCTTC. Encoded protein: CASSPRSGAYNEQFF.

The gene calls are TRBV6-5 and TRBJ1-2, with a weak D call TRBD1 (5 bases). CDR1 and CDR2 (germline): MNHEY, SVGAGI. The CDR3 consists of 15 residues. Trimming removed 4 bases from V and 3 bases from J, with 15 bases in between. The CDR3 sequence is CASSSIAGTDYGYTF. CDR3 bases: TGTGCCAGCAGTTCTATAGCCGGGACGGACTATGGCTACACCTTC.

This clonotype was counted between two and nine times. The J gene is TRBJ2-7, the V gene TRBV24-1; 11 nucleotides align to TRBD1. This CDR3 is 15 amino acids long. V dropped 2 bases and J dropped 2; count of bases not matched to a gene: 1. Germline V gives CDR1 KGHDR, CDR2 SFDVKD. The CDR3: CATSDSGQGAYEQYF. The DNA for the CDR3 is TGTGCCACCAGTGATTCGGGACAGGGGGCCTACGAGCAGTACTTC.

This clonotype was observed a few times. The chain combines TRBV7-2 with TRBJ1-2, with 7 positions matching TRBD1. The V segment lost 1 base and the J segment 8 bases; nucleotides outside the gene matches: 13. Germline V gene data show CDR1 as SGHTA and CDR2 as FQGNSA. This CDR3 has 16 residues. The CDR3 DNA is TGTGCCAGCAGCTTAGGCAGAGTCAGGGGGGCGGGAGGCTACACCTTC. Residues: CASSLGRVRGAGGYTF. Filled out from reference TRBV7-2 and TRBJ1-2, the complete variable domain reads GAGVSQSPSNKVTEKGKDVELRCDPISGHTALYWYRQSLGQGLEFLIYFQGNSAPDKSGLPSDRFSAERTGGSVSTLTIQRTQQEDSAVYLCASSLGRVRGAGGYTFGSGTRLTVV.

The chain recombines TRBV28 with TRBJ2-7; D is possibly TRBD1 (5 bases). The V end was cut by 9 bases, the J end by 2 bases, with 11 bases between. CDR3 length: 12 amino acids. Germline assignment: CDR1 MDHEN and CDR2 SYDVKM. The CDR3 loop reads CASESRAYEQYF. As DNA, the CDR3 is TGTGCCAGTGAAAGCAGGGCCTACGAGCAGTACTTC.

The chain is built from TRBV7-2 and TRBJ1-4; D is unclear. Germline V CDR1 and CDR2: SGHTA, FQGNSA. The CDR3 is made up of 17 amino acids. The V end lost 2 bases, the J end lost 4 bases, and 17 bases lay between the germline ends. The CDR3 DNA reads TGTGCCAGCAGCTTAAGGCCACTCGGCGGAAATAATGAAAAACTGTTTTTT. This translates into CASSLRPLGGNNEKLFF.

This chain connects TRBV6-2 or TRBV6-3 to TRBJ2-7; tentatively, D is TRBD1 (6 bases). The CDR3 is 13 residues long. Looked up from germline, CDR1 is MNHEY and CDR2 is SVGEGT. Trimming cost V 4 bases and J 4 bases, with 11 bases left between them. The DNA for the CDR3 is TGTGCCAGCAGTTCGAACCAGGGGTACGAGCAGTACTTC. It encodes CASSSNQGYEQYF.

CDR3 DNA sequence: TGTGCCAGCAGGGGGCCGGGACAGGGGTTCTACGAGCAGTACTTC. The encoded protein is CASRGPGQGFYEQYF. The chain couples TRBV28 to TRBJ2-7, with 10 nucleotides matching TRBD1. The CDR3 extends over 15 amino acids. Trimming at V came to 6 bases and at J to 3 bases, leaving 8 bases not matched to a gene. Germline assignment: CDR1 MDHEN and CDR2 SYDVKM. Using reference TRBV28 and TRBJ2-7 for the parts outside the CDR3, the full variable domain is DVKVTQSSRYLVKRTGEKVFLECVQDMDHENMFWYRQDPGLGLRLIYFSYDVKMKEKGDIPEGYSVSREKKERFSLILESASTNQTSMYLCASRGPGQGFYEQYFGPGTRLTVT.

V and J are TRBV7-6 and TRBJ2-7, with a weak D call TRBD2 (5 bases). This CDR3 is 14 amino acids long. V was trimmed by 1 base and J by 5 bases, leaving 12 bases between them. Germline values: CDR1 SGHVS, CDR2 FNYEAQ. This CDR3 reads CASSLGGGSDEQYF. CDR3 bases: TGTGCCAGCAGCTTAGGCGGCGGGTCAGACGAGCAGTACTTC. Looking up the rest from reference TRBV7-6 and TRBJ2-7 gives the full variable domain: GAGVSQSPRYKVTKRGQDVALRCDPISGHVSLYWYRQALGQGPEFLTYFNYEAQQDKSGLPNDRFSAERPEGSISTLTIQRTEQRDSAMYRCASSLGGGSDEQYFGPGTRLTVT.

This clonotype was detected only a few times. The V call is TRBV7-9, the J call TRBJ2-7, with D maybe TRBD2 (6 bases). Trimming shortened V by 8 bases and J by 3 bases, and 8 bases separated the two germline ends. The CDR3 contains 11 residues. The germline V gene encodes CDR1 SEHNR and CDR2 FQNEAQ (reference sequence). The CDR3 DNA follows: TGTGCCAGCGGGACTCACTACGAGCAGTACTTC. This encodes CASGTHYEQYF.

This clonotype was recorded a few times. The chain couples TRBV6-1 to TRBJ2-5; 7 nucleotides line up with TRBD1. The V gene's germline CDR1 is MNHNS and CDR2 SASEGT. CDR3 length: 13 amino acids. The trim removed 8 bases at V and 4 bases at J, leaving 7 bases unmatched. The CDR3 here is CASPTGEGETQYF. The CDR3 DNA sequence: TGTGCCAGCCCCACAGGGGAAGGAGAGACCCAGTACTTC.

The chain joins TRBV10-3 to TRBJ2-3; a possible D gene is TRBD1 (5 bases). Trimming left V 2 bases short and J 2 bases short, with 17 bases between. The CDR3 has 17 amino acids. Germline values: CDR1 ENHRY, CDR2 SYGVKD. In DNA, the CDR3 is TGTGCCATCAGTGAGAGGGGTAGCCAAGGATACACAGATACGCAGTATTTT. It codes for CAISERGSQGYTDTQYF.

This clonotype was seen repeatedly, ten times or more. V gene TRBV12-3 or TRBV12-4 combines with J gene TRBJ2-3; D remains ambiguous. The V and J ends lost 7 bases and 4 bases respectively, with 18 bases between them. The CDR3 covers 15 residues. The CDR3 protein is CASTSSAERPDTQYF. CDR3 bases: TGTGCCAGCACCTCATCGGCGGAGAGGCCAGATACGCAGTATTTT.

At least ten counts were recorded for this clonotype. Here the CDR3 DNA reads TGCGCCAGCAGTGACTCAGGACTAGCGTTCTACGAGCAGTACTTC. Translation: CASSDSGLAFYEQYF. V usage is TRBV10-1 and J usage is TRBJ2-7, with 9 nucleotides matching TRBD2. J lost 3 bases, V lost 3 bases, and 6 bases had no gene match. Looked up from germline, CDR1 is WNHNN and CDR2 is SYGVQD (reference sequence). This CDR3 comprises 15 residues.